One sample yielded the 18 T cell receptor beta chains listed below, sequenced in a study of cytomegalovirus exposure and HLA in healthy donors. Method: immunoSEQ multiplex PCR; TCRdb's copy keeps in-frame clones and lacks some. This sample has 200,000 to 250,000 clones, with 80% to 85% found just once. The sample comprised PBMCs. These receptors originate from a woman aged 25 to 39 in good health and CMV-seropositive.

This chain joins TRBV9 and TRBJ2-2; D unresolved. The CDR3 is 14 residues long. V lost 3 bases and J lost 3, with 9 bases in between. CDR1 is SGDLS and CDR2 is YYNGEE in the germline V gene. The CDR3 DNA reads TGTGCCAGCAGCGACGGGCGAGACACCGGGGAGCTGTTTTTT. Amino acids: CASSDGRDTGELFF.

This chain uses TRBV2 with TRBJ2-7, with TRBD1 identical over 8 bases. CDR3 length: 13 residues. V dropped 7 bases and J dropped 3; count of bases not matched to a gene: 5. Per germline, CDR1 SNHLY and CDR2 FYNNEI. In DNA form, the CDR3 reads TGTGCCAGCAACCAAGGACAGGGCTACGAGCAGTACTTC. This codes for CASNQGQGYEQYF. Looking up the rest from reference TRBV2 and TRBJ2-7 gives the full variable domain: EPEVTQTPSHQVTQMGQEVILRCVPISNHLYFYWYRQILGQKVEFLVSFYNNEISEKSEIFDDQFSVERPDGSNFTLKIRSTKLEDSAMYFCASNQGQGYEQYFGPGTRLTVT.

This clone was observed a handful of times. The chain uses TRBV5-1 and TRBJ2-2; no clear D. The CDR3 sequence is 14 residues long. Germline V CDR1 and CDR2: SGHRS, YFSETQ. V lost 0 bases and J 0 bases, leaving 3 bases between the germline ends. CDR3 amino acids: CASSLGSNTGELFF. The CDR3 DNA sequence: TGCGCCAGCAGCTTGGGTTCGAACACCGGGGAGCTGTTTTTT.

CDR3: CASSLTCSGRRGYEQYF. The CDR3 DNA reads as TGTGCCAGCAGCTTAACCTGTAGCGGGAGAAGGGGCTACGAGCAGTACTTC. V usage is TRBV7-3 and J usage is TRBJ2-7; TRBD2 agrees at 9 bases. This CDR3 comprises 17 residues. Germline-derived CDR1 and CDR2 are SGHTA and FQGTGA. The V and J ends lost 0 bases and 3 bases, in that order; junction bases with no gene match: 9. Filled out from reference TRBV7-3 and TRBJ2-7, the complete variable domain reads GAGVSQTPSNKVTEKGKYVELRCDPISGHTALYWYRQSLGQGPEFLIYFQGTGAADDSGLPNDRFFAVRPEGSVSTLKIQRTERGDSAVYLCASSLTCSGRRGYEQYFGPGTRLTVT.

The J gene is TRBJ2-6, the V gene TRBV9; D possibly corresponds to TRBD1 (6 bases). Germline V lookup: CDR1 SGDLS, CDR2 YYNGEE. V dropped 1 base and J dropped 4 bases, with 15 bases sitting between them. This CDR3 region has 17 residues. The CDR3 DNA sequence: TGTGCCAGCAGCGTAAACAGGGATTCATACGGGGCCAACGTCCTGACTTTC. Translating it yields CASSVNRDSYGANVLTF.

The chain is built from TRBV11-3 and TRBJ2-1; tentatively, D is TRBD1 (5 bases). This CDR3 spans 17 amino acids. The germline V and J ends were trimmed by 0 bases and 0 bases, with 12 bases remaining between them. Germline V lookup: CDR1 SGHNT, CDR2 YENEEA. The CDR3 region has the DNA TGTGCCAGCAGCTTAGACCCGACAGTGAGCTCCTACAATGAGCAGTTCTTC. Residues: CASSLDPTVSSYNEQFF.

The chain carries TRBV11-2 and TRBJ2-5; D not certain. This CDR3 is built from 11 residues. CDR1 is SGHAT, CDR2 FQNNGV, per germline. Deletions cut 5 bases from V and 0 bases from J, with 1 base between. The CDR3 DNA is TGTGCCAGCAGCCACCAAGAGACCCAGTACTTC. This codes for CASSHQETQYF. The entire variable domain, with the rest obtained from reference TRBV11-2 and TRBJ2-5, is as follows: EAGVAQSPRYKIIEKRQSVAFWCNPISGHATLYWYQQILGQGPKLLIQFQNNGVVDDSQLPKDRFSAERLKGVDSTLKIQPAKLEDSAVYLCASSHQETQYFGPGTRLLVL.

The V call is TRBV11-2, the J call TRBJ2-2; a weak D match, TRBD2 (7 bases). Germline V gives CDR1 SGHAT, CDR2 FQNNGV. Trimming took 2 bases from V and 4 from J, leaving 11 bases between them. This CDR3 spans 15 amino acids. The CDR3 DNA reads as TGTGCCAGCAGCTTAAGGGGGGGCACCACCGGGGAGCTGTTTTTT. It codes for CASSLRGGTTGELFF.

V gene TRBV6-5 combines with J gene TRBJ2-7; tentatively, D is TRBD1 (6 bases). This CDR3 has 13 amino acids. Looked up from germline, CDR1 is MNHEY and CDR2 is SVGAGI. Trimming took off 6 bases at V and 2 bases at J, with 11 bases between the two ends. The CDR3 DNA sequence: TGTGCCAGCAGGCCAGGGGCCGCCTACGAGCAGTACTTC. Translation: CASRPGAAYEQYF.

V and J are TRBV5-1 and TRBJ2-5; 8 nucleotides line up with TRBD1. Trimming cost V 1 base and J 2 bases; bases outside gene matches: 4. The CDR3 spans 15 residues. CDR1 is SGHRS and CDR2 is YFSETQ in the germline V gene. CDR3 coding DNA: TGCGCCAGCAGCTTGAGGGGGACAGGACAAGAGACCCAGTACTTC. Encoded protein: CASSLRGTGQETQYF.

The CDR3 reads CATKDHTREGGEQFF. The CDR3 region has the DNA TGTGCCACCAAGGATCATACGCGGGAGGGGGGTGAGCAGTTCTTC. This chain joins TRBV15 and TRBJ2-1, with 9 bases matching TRBD2. The CDR3 sequence is 15 residues long. V shed 7 bases and J 9 bases; nucleotides not matched to a gene: 13. The germline CDR1 and CDR2 sequences are LNHNV and YYDKDF (reference sequence). Filled out from reference TRBV15 and TRBJ2-1, the complete variable domain reads DAMVIQNPRYQVTQFGKPVTLSCSQTLNHNVMYWYQQKSSQAPKLLFHYYDKDFNNEADTPDNFQSRRPNTSFCFLDIRSPGLGDTAMYLCATKDHTREGGEQFFGPGTRLTVL.

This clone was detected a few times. The DNA of the CDR3 is TGCGCCAGCAGCTCGGGAGGGGTTCAGGGGGAGACCCAGTACTTC. It codes for CASSSGGVQGETQYF. The rearrangement uses TRBV5-1 and TRBJ2-5, with 8 bases matching TRBD2. The V segment lost 3 bases and the J segment 5 bases; nucleotides outside the gene matches: 9. The CDR3 consists of 15 residues. Germline CDR1 and CDR2: SGHRS and YFSETQ.

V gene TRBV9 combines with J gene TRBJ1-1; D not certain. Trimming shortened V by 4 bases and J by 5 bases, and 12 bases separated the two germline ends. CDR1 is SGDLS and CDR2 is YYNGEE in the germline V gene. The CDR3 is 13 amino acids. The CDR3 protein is CASSRVLGTEAFF. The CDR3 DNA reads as TGTGCCAGCAGCAGGGTTCTGGGGACTGAAGCTTTCTTT.

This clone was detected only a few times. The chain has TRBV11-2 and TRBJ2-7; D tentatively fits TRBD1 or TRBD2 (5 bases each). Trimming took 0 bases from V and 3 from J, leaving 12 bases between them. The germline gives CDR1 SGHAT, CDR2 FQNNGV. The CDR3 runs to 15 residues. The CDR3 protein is CASSLEGEPYYEQYF. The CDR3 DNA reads TGTGCCAGCAGCTTAGAGGGGGAGCCCTACTACGAGCAGTACTTC.

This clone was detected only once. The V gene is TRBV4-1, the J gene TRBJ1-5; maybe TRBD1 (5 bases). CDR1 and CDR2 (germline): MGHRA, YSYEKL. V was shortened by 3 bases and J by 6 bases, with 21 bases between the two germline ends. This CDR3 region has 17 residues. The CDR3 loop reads CASSHLFRAGFFQPQHF. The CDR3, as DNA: TGCGCCAGCAGCCACCTTTTCCGGGCAGGGTTTTTTCAGCCCCAGCATTTT.

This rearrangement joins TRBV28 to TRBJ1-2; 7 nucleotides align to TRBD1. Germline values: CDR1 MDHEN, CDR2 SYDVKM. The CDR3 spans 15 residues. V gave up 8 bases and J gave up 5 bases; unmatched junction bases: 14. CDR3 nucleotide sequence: TGTGCCAGCGGGATTCCCACAGGGGTCATATATGGCTACACCTTC. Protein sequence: CASGIPTGVIYGYTF.

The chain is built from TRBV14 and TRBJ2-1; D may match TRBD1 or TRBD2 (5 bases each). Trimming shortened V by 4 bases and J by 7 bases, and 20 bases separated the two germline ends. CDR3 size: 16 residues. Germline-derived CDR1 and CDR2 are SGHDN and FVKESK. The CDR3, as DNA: TGTGCCAGCAGCCCCCTTGGGGGAGTAAAGGGTAATGAGCAGTTCTTC. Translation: CASSPLGGVKGNEQFF.

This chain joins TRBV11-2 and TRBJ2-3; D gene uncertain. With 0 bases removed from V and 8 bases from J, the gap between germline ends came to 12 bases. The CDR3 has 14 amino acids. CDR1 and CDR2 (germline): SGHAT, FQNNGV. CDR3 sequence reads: CASSLDLMVGTQYF. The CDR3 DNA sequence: TGTGCCAGCAGCTTAGATCTTATGGTGGGTACGCAGTATTTT.